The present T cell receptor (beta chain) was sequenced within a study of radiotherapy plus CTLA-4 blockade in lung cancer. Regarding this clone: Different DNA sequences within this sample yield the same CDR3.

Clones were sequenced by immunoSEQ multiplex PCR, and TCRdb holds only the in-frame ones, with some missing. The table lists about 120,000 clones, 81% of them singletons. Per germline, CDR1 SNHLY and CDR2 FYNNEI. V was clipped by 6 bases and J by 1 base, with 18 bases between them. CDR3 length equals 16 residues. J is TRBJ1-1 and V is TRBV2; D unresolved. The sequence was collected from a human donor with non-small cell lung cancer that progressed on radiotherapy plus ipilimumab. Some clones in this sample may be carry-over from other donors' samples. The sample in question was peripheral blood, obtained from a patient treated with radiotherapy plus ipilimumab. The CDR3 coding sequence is TGTGCCAGCAGCATACGCCGCCTGGCAGAGAACACTGAAGCTTTCTTT. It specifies CASSIRRLAENTEAFF.